The clone carrying this T cell receptor (beta chain) was seen many times. The antigen remains unidentified. This sample was included in a study of regulatory T cells in long-lasting Graves disease. Study conclusions and caveats: TCR diversity was lower in persistent Graves' patients (versus newly diagnosed ones). Sample size, which was small, may have reduced accuracy.

According to the study, TCR beta libraries were built with iRepertoire HTBI primers and CDR3-region Arm-PCR. TCRdb redid the calling of the multiplex PCR reads with MiXCR, one entry per CDR3 protein. The top ten hold roughly 25% of the sample, which has hundreds of thousands of distinct CDR3 sequences, around 16% seen once. Trimming pared 4 bases from V and 2 bases from J, leaving 15 bases between. This CDR3 is built from 15 residues. Per germline, CDR1 SGHRS and CDR2 YFSETQ. Time point here: newly diagnosed GD, antithyroid drugs for less than 3 months. Scientists built the TCR library using RNA that was extracted from PBMCs. The same data also contributed to another study, on T cells in Graves' hyperthyroidism and ophthalmopathy.

Sequenced here: peripheral blood mononuclear cells (PBMCs), sampled at new diagnosis, from a patient treated with antithyroid drugs. This clonotype was obtained from a woman aged 35 to 60 with Graves disease. The chain links TRBV5-1 to TRBJ1-2; D remains unclear. The CDR3 nucleotides read TGCGCCAGCAGCATCGACACGACGGCGAACTATGGCTACACCTTC. Amino acids: CASSIDTTANYGYTF.